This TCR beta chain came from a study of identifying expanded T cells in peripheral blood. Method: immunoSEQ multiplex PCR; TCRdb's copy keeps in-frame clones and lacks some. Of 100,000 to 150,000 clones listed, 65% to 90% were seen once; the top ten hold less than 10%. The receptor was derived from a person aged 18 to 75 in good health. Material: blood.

The CDR3 region has the DNA TGTGCCAGCAGCTTAGTAGCAAGGACTAGCGTGCAGTACTTC. Protein: CASSLVARTSVQYF. The chain links TRBV7-8 to TRBJ2-7; 9 bases map to TRBD2. V shed 1 base and J 9 bases; nucleotides not matched to a gene: 7. The CDR3 is made up of 14 amino acids. Germline-derived CDR1 and CDR2 are SGHVS and FQNEAQ.